Reported below is one TCR beta chain. Both CD45RO+ cells and CCR7-negative CD45RA+ TemRA cells were combined to make up CD8 memory. This record comes from a study of shared clonotypes between healthy human individuals. The data were produced by immunoSEQ multiplex PCR, yet TCRdb's version contains in-frame clones alone and is incomplete. Of 400,000 or so clones listed, 95% to 97% are singletons. This TCR came from a man aged 25 to 45 in good health. The sample was memory CD8+ T cells sorted from blood. Subset here: CD45RO+ cells pooled with CCR7-negative TemRA cells.

The CDR3 region is CAILISRRIEFSGANVLTF. The CDR3 nucleotides are TGTGCCATTTTGATATCTCGACGGATAGAATTCTCTGGGGCCAACGTCCTGACTTTC. The chain is built from TRBV10-3 and TRBJ2-6; no firm D call. V was cut by 9 bases and J by 0 bases, with 24 bases left in between. Germline values: CDR1 ENHRY, CDR2 SYGVKD. This CDR3 has 19 amino acids.